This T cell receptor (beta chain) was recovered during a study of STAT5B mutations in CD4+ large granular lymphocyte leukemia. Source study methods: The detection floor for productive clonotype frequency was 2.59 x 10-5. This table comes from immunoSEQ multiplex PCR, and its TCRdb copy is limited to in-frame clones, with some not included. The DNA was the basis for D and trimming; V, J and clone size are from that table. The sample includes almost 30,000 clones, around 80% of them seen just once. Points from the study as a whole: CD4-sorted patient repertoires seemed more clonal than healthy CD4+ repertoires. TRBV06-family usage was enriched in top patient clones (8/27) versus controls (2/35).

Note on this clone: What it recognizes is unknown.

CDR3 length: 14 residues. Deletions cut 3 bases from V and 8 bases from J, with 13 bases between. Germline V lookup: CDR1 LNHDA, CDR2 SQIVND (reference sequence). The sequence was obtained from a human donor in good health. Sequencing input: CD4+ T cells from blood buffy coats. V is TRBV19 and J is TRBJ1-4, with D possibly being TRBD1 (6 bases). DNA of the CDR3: TGTGCCAGTAGTATCATCAGGGGTGAAGAAAAACTGTTTTTT. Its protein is CASSIIRGEEKLFF.